A single sample is the source of the 28 T cell receptor beta chains below, sequenced in a study of shared clonotypes between healthy human individuals. Repertoires were generated with immunoSEQ multiplex PCR, while TCRdb's copy carries only in-frame clones and drops some. This sample carries fewer than 600,000 clones, more than 65% of them seen once, and the ten largest clones take over 10%. Sequenced sample: PBMCs. The receptor set was obtained from a woman aged 40 to 50 in good health. Some clones in this sample may be carry-over from other donors' samples.

The chain couples TRBV2 to TRBJ2-7; TRBD2 matches at 8 bases. J gave up 4 bases and V 1 base, and 3 bases lay outside the gene matches. The CDR3 has 14 residues. CDR1 is SNHLY, CDR2 FYNNEI, per germline. The CDR3 region has the DNA TGTGCCAGCAGTGAAGGACTAGCGTCGTACGAGCAGTACTTC. As protein: CASSEGLASYEQYF. Full variable domain (outside the CDR3, taken from reference TRBV2 and TRBJ2-7): EPEVTQTPSHQVTQMGQEVILRCVPISNHLYFYWYRQILGQKVEFLVSFYNNEISEKSEIFDDQFSVERPDGSNFTLKIRSTKLEDSAMYFCASSEGLASYEQYFGPGTRLTVT.

This chain uses TRBV28 with TRBJ1-5; the D is unclear. Germline loops: CDR1 MDHEN, CDR2 SYDVKM. V was pared by 8 bases and J by 2 bases, with 10 bases between. CDR3 length: 13 amino acids. The CDR3 sequence is CASRRRGNQPQHF. Written as DNA, the CDR3 is TGTGCCAGCCGCAGACGGGGCAATCAGCCCCAGCATTTT.

The J gene is TRBJ1-6, the V gene TRBV4-3; no clear D gene. This CDR3 is 16 amino acids long. Trimming took 0 bases from V and 5 from J, leaving 11 bases between them. Germline V gene data show CDR1 as LGHNA and CDR2 as YSLEER. This chain's CDR3 is CASSQDSTRNNSPLHF. The CDR3 region has the DNA TGCGCCAGCAGCCAAGATAGCACACGGAATAATTCACCCCTCCACTTT.

This chain uses TRBV15 with TRBJ1-2; no clear D. V dropped 0 bases and J dropped 10 bases, with 18 bases sitting between them. This CDR3 comprises 15 residues. Per germline, CDR1 LNHNV and CDR2 YYDKDF (reference sequence). In DNA, the CDR3 is TGTGCCACCAGCAGAGATAATGTGCCAGGCCGAGACTACACCTTC. Its protein is CATSRDNVPGRDYTF.

V gene TRBV19 combines with J gene TRBJ2-5, with D perhaps TRBD1 (6 bases). CDR3 length equals 15 residues. CDR1 is LNHDA and CDR2 is SQIVND in the germline V gene (reference sequence). Trimming removed 3 bases at V and 2 bases at J, with 13 bases between. In DNA, the CDR3 is TGTGCCAGTAGTATGTTCAGGGGACGACAAGAGACCCAGTACTTC. Protein product: CASSMFRGRQETQYF. Full variable domain (remainder filled in from reference TRBV19 and TRBJ2-5): DGGITQSPKYLFRKEGQNVTLSCEQNLNHDAMYWYRQDPGQGLRLIYYSQIVNDFQKGDIAEGYSVSREKKESFPLTVTSAQKNPTAFYLCASSMFRGRQETQYFGPGTRLLVL.

A few counts support this clone. The chain combines TRBV7-9 with TRBJ2-1; no reliable D call. CDR1 is SEHNR, CDR2 FQNEAQ, per germline (reference sequence). Trimming pared 4 bases from V and 3 bases from J, leaving 13 bases between. CDR3 length equals 15 residues. CDR3 region: CASSSRLSLYNEQFF. CDR3 nucleotide sequence: TGTGCCAGCAGCTCCCGGTTGTCCCTCTACAATGAGCAGTTCTTC.

The rearrangement links TRBV19 to TRBJ2-1; 14 nucleotides align to TRBD2. The germline V gene encodes CDR1 LNHDA and CDR2 SQIVND (reference sequence). The J segment lost 9 bases and the V segment lost 7 bases, leaving 2 bases of the junction unmatched. The CDR3 runs 13 residues. CDR3 amino acids: CASTTSGRGEQFF. In nucleotides, the CDR3 is TGTGCCAGTACGACTAGCGGGAGGGGTGAGCAGTTCTTC.

The CDR3 nucleotides are TGTGCCAGCAGCGGGATAGCGGGAGAGGAGCAGTTCTTC. It translates to CASSGIAGEEQFF. The rearrangement uses TRBV9 and TRBJ2-1; 9 nucleotides align to TRBD2. Germline V lookup: CDR1 SGDLS, CDR2 YYNGEE. The trim removed 3 bases at V and 10 bases at J, leaving 5 bases unmatched. This CDR3 spans 13 amino acids. The full variable domain, with the rest looked up from reference TRBV9 and TRBJ2-1, is DSGVTQTPKHLITATGQRVTLRCSPRSGDLSVYWYQQSLDQGLQFLIQYYNGEERAKGNILERFSAQQFPDLHSELNLSSLELGDSALYFCASSGIAGEEQFFGPGTRLTVL.

The CDR3 nucleotides read TGTGCCAGCTCTCCGGAAGGGGGCCTATACGAGCAGTACTTC. Translated: CASSPEGGLYEQYF. This sequence joins TRBV18 and TRBJ2-7; 7 nucleotides agree with TRBD1. CDR1 is KGHSH, CDR2 LQKENI, per germline. The CDR3 contains 14 residues. The V and J ends lost 6 bases and 4 bases, in that order; junction bases with no gene match: 9.

The chain couples TRBV7-9 to TRBJ1-4; D not certain. Germline lookup yields CDR1 SEHNR and CDR2 FQNEAQ (reference sequence). There are 15 residues in the CDR3. V was clipped by 0 bases and J by 3 bases, with 8 bases between them. The CDR3 is CASSLAPSPNEKLFF. In DNA form, the CDR3 reads TGTGCCAGCAGCTTAGCGCCGAGTCCTAATGAAAAACTGTTTTTT.

V is TRBV19 and J is TRBJ2-5; possible D gene TRBD2, 7 bases. The CDR3 has 15 residues. V dropped 3 bases and J dropped 5 bases, with 16 bases sitting between them. In germline, CDR1 is LNHDA, CDR2 SQIVND (reference sequence). The CDR3 coding sequence is TGTGCCAGTAGTATTCGAGGGGGGGCGTTGGAGACCCAGTACTTC. This translates into CASSIRGGALETQYF. The full variable domain, with the rest looked up from reference TRBV19 and TRBJ2-5, is DGGITQSPKYLFRKEGQNVTLSCEQNLNHDAMYWYRQDPGQGLRLIYYSQIVNDFQKGDIAEGYSVSREKKESFPLTVTSAQKNPTAFYLCASSIRGGALETQYFGPGTRLLVL.

Remarks on this clone: The identical CDR3 is also encoded by other nucleotide sequences in the sample. The V call is TRBV7-2, the J call TRBJ2-5, with D possibly being TRBD1 (6 bases). From germline, CDR1 is SGHTA and CDR2 FQGNSA. The length of the CDR3 is 12 residues. The V and J ends lost 5 bases and 5 bases respectively, with 9 bases between them. CDR3 in amino acids: CASSVTGETQYF. The CDR3 DNA sequence: TGTGCCAGCAGCGTCACAGGGGAGACCCAGTACTTC.

Turning to this clone: A much bigger clone sits one base away, suggesting this may be a read error. V usage is TRBV11-2 and J usage is TRBJ2-3; 8 positions match TRBD1. Germline loops: CDR1 SGHAT, CDR2 FQNNGV. V lost 10 bases to trimming and J lost 13 bases; unmatched junction nucleotides: 16. The CDR3 covers 13 residues. CDR3 sequence reads: CANSPREQGVEYF. CDR3 nucleotide sequence: TGTGCCAACAGTCCACGGGAACAGGGGGTGGAGTATTTT.

The chain uses TRBV7-6 and TRBJ2-1; D perhaps matches TRBD1 (5 bases). This CDR3 has 15 residues. Germline V gives CDR1 SGHVS, CDR2 FNYEAQ. V was cut by 4 bases and J by 4 bases, with 14 bases left in between. In nucleotides, the CDR3 is TGTGCCAGCAGCTCATCAGGGTCGGTTTACAATGAGCAGTTCTTC. Protein product: CASSSSGSVYNEQFF.

The gene calls are TRBV2 and TRBJ1-1, with 8 bases aligning to TRBD1. CDR1 SNHLY and CDR2 FYNNEI come from the germline V gene. The V and J ends lost 5 bases and 6 bases, in that order; junction bases with no gene match: 8. The CDR3 consists of 14 residues. CDR3 sequence: CASSWQGARAEAFF. CDR3 nucleotide sequence: TGTGCCAGCAGTTGGCAGGGGGCGAGGGCTGAAGCTTTCTTT. The full variable domain, in which reference TRBV2 and TRBJ1-1 provide the parts outside the CDR3, is EPEVTQTPSHQVTQMGQEVILRCVPISNHLYFYWYRQILGQKVEFLVSFYNNEISEKSEIFDDQFSVERPDGSNFTLKIRSTKLEDSAMYFCASSWQGARAEAFFGQGTRLTVV.

V and J are TRBV6-5 and TRBJ1-5; tentatively, D is TRBD1 (5 bases). CDR1 is MNHEY and CDR2 is SVGAGI in the germline V gene. With 5 bases removed from V and 6 bases from J, the gap between germline ends came to 11 bases. CDR3 size: 13 residues. CDR3 coding DNA: TGTGCCAGCAGTACGATGAGGGGTCAGCCCCAGCATTTT. This sequence encodes CASSTMRGQPQHF.

V is TRBV28 and J is TRBJ2-7, with a possible D match to TRBD2 (6 bases). Looked up from germline, CDR1 is MDHEN and CDR2 is SYDVKM. Trimming cost V 4 bases and J 2 bases, with 18 bases left between them. There are 16 residues in the CDR3. CDR3 residues: CASSSPPLAPPYEQYF. In DNA form, the CDR3 reads TGTGCCAGCAGTTCTCCCCCCCTAGCGCCCCCCTACGAGCAGTACTTC.

V gene TRBV7-2 combines with J gene TRBJ2-3, with 8 bases identical to TRBD1. Germline CDR1 reads SGHTA; CDR2 reads FQGNSA. Trimming took 3 bases from V and 5 from J; bases not matched to a gene: 4. The CDR3 consists of 14 residues. The CDR3 sequence is CASSFPDREDTQYF. The CDR3, as DNA: TGTGCCAGCAGCTTCCCGGACAGGGAAGATACGCAGTATTTT.

The chain uses TRBV6-4 and TRBJ1-5; D uncertain. The CDR3 is made up of 14 amino acids. The germline V gene encodes CDR1 MRHNA and CDR2 SNTAGT. The V end was cut by 2 bases, the J end by 0 bases, with 5 bases between. The CDR3 protein is CASSDGYSNQPQHF. CDR3 DNA sequence: TGTGCCAGCAGTGACGGATATAGCAATCAGCCCCAGCATTTT.

The sample holds a few counts of this clone. The chain employs TRBV5-1 and TRBJ1-5, with 9 bases identical to TRBD1. The germline CDR1 and CDR2 sequences are SGHRS and YFSETQ. With 4 bases clipped from V and 4 bases from J, the junction kept 3 bases outside the gene matches. This CDR3 is built from 14 residues. The CDR3 reads CASSQGTGNQPQHF. The CDR3, as DNA: TGCGCCAGCAGCCAAGGGACAGGGAATCAGCCCCAGCATTTT.

The genes are TRBV28 and TRBJ1-4, with D unclear. Germline-derived CDR1 and CDR2 are MDHEN and SYDVKM. Trimming left V 3 bases short and J 0 bases short, with 8 bases between. The CDR3 spans 15 residues. CDR3 DNA sequence: TGTGCCAGCAGTTTGATAGTTGCAACTAATGAAAAACTGTTTTTT. This codes for CASSLIVATNEKLFF.

On this clone: In the same sample, other DNA sequences code for this CDR3. The genes are TRBV5-1 and TRBJ2-3; D is ambiguous. The CDR3 spans 13 residues. CDR1 is SGHRS and CDR2 is YFSETQ in the germline V gene. With 0 bases removed from V and 1 base from J, the gap between germline ends came to 3 bases. The CDR3: CASSLEGTDTQYF. CDR3 nucleotide sequence: TGCGCCAGCAGCTTGGAAGGCACAGATACGCAGTATTTT.

J is TRBJ1-2 and V is TRBV18; 7 bases are shared with TRBD1. V dropped 2 bases and J dropped 5; count of bases not matched to a gene: 8. Germline loops: CDR1 KGHSH, CDR2 LQKENI. This CDR3 comprises 15 residues. Here the CDR3 DNA reads TGTGCCAGCTCACCAGAGGCGACAGGGCTGTATGGCTACACCTTC. Amino acid sequence: CASSPEATGLYGYTF.

This clone was seen only a few times. V and J are TRBV19 and TRBJ2-1, with D possibly matching TRBD2 (6 bases). The CDR3 has 15 amino acids. V was shortened by 4 bases and J by 7 bases, with 17 bases between the two germline ends. CDR1 is LNHDA and CDR2 is SQIVND in the germline V gene (reference sequence). For the CDR3, the DNA is TGTGCCAGTAGTAAAGACCGACCAGCGGGTAATGAGCAGTTCTTC. Translating it yields CASSKDRPAGNEQFF.

V usage is TRBV25-1 and J usage is TRBJ2-7; TRBD2 agrees at 9 bases. The CDR3 length is 18 residues. Germline lookup yields CDR1 MGHDK and CDR2 SYGVNS. V shed 0 bases and J 0 bases; nucleotides not matched to a gene: 9. CDR3 DNA sequence: TGTGCCAGCAGTGAATATATTAGCGGGAGTTTTAACTCCTACGAGCAGTACTTC. Protein product: CASSEYISGSFNSYEQYF.

J is TRBJ2-5 and V is TRBV18; 8 bases are a match to TRBD2. V trimming: 2 bases; J trimming: 3 bases; junction bases outside the gene matches: 2. The length of the CDR3 is 14 residues. Germline V CDR1 and CDR2: KGHSH, LQKENI. CDR3: CASSPISGKETQYF. DNA of the CDR3: TGTGCCAGCTCACCAATTAGCGGGAAAGAGACCCAGTACTTC. Based on the CDR3 plus reference TRBV18 and TRBJ2-5, the full variable domain is NAGVMQNPRHLVRRRGQEARLRCSPMKGHSHVYWYRQLPEEGLKFMVYLQKENIIDESGMPKERFSAEFPKEGPSILRIQQVVRGDSAAYFCASSPISGKETQYFGPGTRLLVL.

This rearrangement joins TRBV28 to TRBJ1-1; D perhaps matches TRBD1 (6 bases). The V end was cut by 8 bases, the J end by 3 bases, with 25 bases between. The length of the CDR3 is 17 residues. Germline CDR1 and CDR2: MDHEN and SYDVKM. Here the CDR3 DNA reads TGTGCCAGCCGCTCATCGGGACAACTCGGAACGGACACTGAAGCTTTCTTT. As protein: CASRSSGQLGTDTEAFF.

V and J are TRBV11-3 and TRBJ1-3, with D possibly being TRBD1 (5 bases). V was clipped by 2 bases and J by 3 bases, with 17 bases between them. This CDR3 has 17 residues. CDR1 and CDR2 (germline): SGHNT, YENEEA. The CDR3 coding sequence is TGTGCCAGCAGCTTATGGGGGGAGAGTCCTTTTGGAAACACCATATATTTT. Amino acid sequence: CASSLWGESPFGNTIYF.